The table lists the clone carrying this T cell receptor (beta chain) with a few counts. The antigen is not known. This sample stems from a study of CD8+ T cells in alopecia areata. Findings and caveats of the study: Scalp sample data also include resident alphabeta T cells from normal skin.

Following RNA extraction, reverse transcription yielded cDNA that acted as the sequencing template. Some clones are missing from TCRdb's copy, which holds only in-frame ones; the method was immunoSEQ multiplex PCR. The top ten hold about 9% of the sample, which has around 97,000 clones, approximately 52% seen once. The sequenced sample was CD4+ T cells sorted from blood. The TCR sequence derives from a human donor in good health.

CDR3 bases: TGTGCCTGGAGCCCACAGGGGACTTCTGGGGCCAACGTCCTGACTTTC. Translating it yields CAWSPQGTSGANVLTF. The gene calls are TRBV30 and TRBJ2-6, with D perhaps matching TRBD1 (7 bases). The germline V gene has CDR1 GTSNPN and CDR2 SVGIG (reference sequence). The CDR3 length is 16 residues. V gave up 3 bases and J gave up 1 base, with 13 bases separating them. The whole variable domain, filled in from reference TRBV30 and TRBJ2-6, reads SQTIHQWPATLVQPVGSPLSLECTVEGTSNPNLYWYRQAAGRGLQLLFYSVGIGQISSEVPQNLSASRPQDRQFILSSKKLLLSDSGFYLCAWSPQGTSGANVLTFGAGSRLTVL.